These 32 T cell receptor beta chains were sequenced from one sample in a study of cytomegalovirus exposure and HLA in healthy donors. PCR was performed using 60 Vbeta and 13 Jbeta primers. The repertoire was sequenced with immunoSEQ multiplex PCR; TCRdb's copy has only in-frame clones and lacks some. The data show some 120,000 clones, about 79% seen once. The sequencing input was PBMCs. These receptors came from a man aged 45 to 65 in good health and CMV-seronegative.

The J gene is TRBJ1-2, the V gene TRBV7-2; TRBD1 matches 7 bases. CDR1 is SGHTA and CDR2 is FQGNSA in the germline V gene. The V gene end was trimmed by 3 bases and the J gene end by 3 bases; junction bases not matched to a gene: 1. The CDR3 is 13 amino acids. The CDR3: CASSFGQDYGYTF. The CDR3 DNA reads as TGTGCCAGCAGCTTCGGACAGGACTATGGCTACACCTTC.

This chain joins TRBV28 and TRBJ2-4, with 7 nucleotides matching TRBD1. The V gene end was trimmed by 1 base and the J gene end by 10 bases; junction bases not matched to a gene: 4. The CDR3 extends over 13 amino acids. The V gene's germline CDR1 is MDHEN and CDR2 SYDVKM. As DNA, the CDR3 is TGTGCCAGCAGTTTATTGGGCAGGGGGATTCAGTACTTC. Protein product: CASSLLGRGIQYF.

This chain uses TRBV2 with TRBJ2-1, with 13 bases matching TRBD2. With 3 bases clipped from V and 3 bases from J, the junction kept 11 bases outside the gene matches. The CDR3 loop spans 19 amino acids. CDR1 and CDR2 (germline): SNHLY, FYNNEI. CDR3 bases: TGTGCCAGCAGTGATTCAGCGACTAGCGGGGGGTTTAACTACAATGAGCAGTTCTTC. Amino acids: CASSDSATSGGFNYNEQFF.

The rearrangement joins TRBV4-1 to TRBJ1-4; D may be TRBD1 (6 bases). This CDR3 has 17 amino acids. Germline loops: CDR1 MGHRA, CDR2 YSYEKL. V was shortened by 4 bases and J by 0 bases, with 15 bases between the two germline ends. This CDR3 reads CASSPDRNWATNEKLFF. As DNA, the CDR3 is TGCGCCAGCAGCCCTGACAGGAACTGGGCAACTAATGAAAAACTGTTTTTT.

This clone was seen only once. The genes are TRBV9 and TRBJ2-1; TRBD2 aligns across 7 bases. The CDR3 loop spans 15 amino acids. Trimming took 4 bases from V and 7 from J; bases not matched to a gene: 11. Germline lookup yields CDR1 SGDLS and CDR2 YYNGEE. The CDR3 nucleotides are TGTGCCAGCAGCCCCCGACTAGCAGAAGGGAATGAGCAGTTCTTC. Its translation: CASSPRLAEGNEQFF.

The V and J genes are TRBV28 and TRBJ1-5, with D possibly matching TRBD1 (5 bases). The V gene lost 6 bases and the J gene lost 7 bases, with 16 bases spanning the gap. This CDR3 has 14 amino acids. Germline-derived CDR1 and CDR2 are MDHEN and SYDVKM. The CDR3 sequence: CASSLGGSGQPQHF. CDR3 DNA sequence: TGTGCCAGCAGCCTGGGGGGTTCTGGCCAGCCCCAGCATTTT.

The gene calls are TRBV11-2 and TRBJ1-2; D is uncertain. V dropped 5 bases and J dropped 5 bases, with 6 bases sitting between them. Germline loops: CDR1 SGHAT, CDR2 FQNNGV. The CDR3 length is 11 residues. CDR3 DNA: TGTGCCAGCAGCGAACTTTATGGCTACACCTTC. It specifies CASSELYGYTF. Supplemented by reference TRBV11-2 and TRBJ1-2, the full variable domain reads EAGVAQSPRYKIIEKRQSVAFWCNPISGHATLYWYQQILGQGPKLLIQFQNNGVVDDSQLPKDRFSAERLKGVDSTLKIQPAKLEDSAVYLCASSELYGYTFGSGTRLTVV.

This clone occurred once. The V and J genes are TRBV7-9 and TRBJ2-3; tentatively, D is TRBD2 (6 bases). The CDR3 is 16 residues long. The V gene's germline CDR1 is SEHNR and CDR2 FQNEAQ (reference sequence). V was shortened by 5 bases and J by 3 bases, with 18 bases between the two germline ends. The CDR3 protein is CASSTPTRGRTDTQYF. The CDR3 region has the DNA TGTGCCAGCAGCACCCCGACTAGAGGCCGGACAGATACGCAGTATTTT.

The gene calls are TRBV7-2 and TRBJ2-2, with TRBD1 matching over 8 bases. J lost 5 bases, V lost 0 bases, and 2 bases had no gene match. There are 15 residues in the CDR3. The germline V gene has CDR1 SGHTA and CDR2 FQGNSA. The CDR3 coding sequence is TGTGCCAGCAGCTTAGCAACAGGGGGTACCGGGGAGCTGTTTTTT. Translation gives CASSLATGGTGELFF. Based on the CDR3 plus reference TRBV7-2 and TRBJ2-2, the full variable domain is GAGVSQSPSNKVTEKGKDVELRCDPISGHTALYWYRQSLGQGLEFLIYFQGNSAPDKSGLPSDRFSAERTGGSVSTLTIQRTQQEDSAVYLCASSLATGGTGELFFGEGSRLTVL.

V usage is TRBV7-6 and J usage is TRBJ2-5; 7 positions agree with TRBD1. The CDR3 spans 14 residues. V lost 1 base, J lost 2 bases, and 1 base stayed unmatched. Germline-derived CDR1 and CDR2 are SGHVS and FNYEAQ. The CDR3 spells CASSLGTGQETQYF. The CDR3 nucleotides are TGTGCCAGCAGCTTAGGGACAGGACAAGAGACCCAGTACTTC.

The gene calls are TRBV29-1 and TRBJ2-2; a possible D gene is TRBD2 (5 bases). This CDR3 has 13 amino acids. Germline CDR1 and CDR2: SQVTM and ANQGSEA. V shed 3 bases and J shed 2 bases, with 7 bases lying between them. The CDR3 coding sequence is TGCAGCGTTGACCCGGGAAACACCGGGGAGCTGTTTTTT. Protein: CSVDPGNTGELFF.

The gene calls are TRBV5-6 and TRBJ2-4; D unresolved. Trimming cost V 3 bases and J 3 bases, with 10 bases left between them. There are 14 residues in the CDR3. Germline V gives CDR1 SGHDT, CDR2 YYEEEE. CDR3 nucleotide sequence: TGTGCCAGCAGCTACAGAGTTGGCAAAAACATTCAGTACTTC. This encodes CASSYRVGKNIQYF. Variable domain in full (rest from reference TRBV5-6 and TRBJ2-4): DAGVTQSPTHLIKTRGQQVTLRCSPKSGHDTVSWYQQALGQGPQFIFQYYEEEERQRGNFPDRFSGHQFPNYSSELNVNALLLGDSALYLCASSYRVGKNIQYFGAGTRLSVL.

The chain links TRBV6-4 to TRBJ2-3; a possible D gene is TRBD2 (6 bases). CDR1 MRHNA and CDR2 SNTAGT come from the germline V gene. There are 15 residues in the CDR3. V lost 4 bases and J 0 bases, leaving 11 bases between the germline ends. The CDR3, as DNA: TGTGCCAGCAGTGCGGCGGGGTCTAGCACAGATACGCAGTATTTT. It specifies CASSAAGSSTDTQYF.

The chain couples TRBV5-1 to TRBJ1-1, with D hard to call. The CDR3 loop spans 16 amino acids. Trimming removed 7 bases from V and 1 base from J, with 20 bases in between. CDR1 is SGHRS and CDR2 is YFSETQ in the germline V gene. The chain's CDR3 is CASGGLVMTGNTEAFF. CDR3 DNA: TGCGCCAGCGGCGGCCTCGTTATGACGGGGAACACTGAAGCTTTCTTT.

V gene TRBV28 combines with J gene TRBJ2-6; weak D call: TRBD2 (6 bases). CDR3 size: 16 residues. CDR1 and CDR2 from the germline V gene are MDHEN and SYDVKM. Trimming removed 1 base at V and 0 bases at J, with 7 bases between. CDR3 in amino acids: CASSLFGGSGANVLTF. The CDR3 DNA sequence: TGTGCCAGCAGTTTATTCGGGGGCTCTGGGGCCAACGTCCTGACTTTC.

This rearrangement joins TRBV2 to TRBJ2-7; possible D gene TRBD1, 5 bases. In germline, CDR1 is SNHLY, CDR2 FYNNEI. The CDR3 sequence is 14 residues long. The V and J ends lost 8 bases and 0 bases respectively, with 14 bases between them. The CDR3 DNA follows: TGTGCCAGCCAGCCCGACAGAAGCTCCTACGAGCAGTACTTC. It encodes CASQPDRSSYEQYF.

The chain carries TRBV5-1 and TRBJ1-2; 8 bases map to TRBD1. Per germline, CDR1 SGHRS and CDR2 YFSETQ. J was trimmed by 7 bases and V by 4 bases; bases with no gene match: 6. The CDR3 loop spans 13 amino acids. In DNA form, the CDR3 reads TGCGCCAGCAGCGGACAGGGTCGGGGTGGCTACACCTTC. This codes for CASSGQGRGGYTF.

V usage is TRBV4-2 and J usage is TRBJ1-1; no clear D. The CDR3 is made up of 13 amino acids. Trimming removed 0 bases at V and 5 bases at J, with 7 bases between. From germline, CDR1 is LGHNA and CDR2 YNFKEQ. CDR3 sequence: CASSQEKRTEAFF. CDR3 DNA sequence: TGTGCCAGCAGCCAAGAAAAGAGGACTGAAGCTTTCTTT.

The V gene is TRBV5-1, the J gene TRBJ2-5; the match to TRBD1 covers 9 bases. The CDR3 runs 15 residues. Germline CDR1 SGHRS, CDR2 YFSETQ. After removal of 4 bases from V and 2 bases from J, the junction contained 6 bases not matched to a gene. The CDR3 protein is CASSKDRGWQETQYF. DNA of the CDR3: TGCGCCAGCAGCAAGGACAGGGGATGGCAAGAGACCCAGTACTTC.

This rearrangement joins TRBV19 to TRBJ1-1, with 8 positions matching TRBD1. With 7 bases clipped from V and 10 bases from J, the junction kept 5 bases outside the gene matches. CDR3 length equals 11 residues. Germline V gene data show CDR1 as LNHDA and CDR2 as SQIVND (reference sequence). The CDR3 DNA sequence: TGTGCCAGTACCTGGACAGGGAGAGCTTTCTTT. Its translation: CASTWTGRAFF.

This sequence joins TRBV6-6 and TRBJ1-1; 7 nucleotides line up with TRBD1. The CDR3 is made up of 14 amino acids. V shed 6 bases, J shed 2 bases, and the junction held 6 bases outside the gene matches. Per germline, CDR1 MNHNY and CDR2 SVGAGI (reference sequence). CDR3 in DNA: TGTGCCAGCAGCAAGGGACAGACTAACACTGAAGCTTTCTTT. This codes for CASSKGQTNTEAFF.

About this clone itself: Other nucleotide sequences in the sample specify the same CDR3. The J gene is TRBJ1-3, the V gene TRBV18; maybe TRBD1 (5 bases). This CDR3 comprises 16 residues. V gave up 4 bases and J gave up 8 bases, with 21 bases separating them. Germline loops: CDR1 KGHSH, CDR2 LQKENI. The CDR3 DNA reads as TGTGCCAGCTCACTCTTCCCCCAGGGATTGGCGGACACCATATATTTT. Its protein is CASSLFPQGLADTIYF.

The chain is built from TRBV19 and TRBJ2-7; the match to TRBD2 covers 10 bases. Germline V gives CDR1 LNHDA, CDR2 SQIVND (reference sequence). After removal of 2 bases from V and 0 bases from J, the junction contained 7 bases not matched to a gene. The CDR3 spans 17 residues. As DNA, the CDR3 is TGTGCCAGTAGTATAAGGCTAGCGGGGGAGAGCTCCTACGAGCAGTACTTC. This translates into CASSIRLAGESSYEQYF.

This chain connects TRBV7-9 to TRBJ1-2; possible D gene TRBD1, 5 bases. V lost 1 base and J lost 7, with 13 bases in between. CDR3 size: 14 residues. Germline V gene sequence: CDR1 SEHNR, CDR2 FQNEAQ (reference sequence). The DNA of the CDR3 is TGTGCCAGCAGCTTAGATCAGGGCCGGAGTGGCTACACCTTC. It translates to CASSLDQGRSGYTF.

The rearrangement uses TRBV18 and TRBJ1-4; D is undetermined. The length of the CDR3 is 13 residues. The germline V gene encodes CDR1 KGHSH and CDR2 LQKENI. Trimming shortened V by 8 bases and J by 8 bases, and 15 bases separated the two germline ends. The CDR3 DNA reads TGTGCCAGCGCCCGCGGGATTGGGGAAAAACTGTTTTTT. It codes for CASARGIGEKLFF.

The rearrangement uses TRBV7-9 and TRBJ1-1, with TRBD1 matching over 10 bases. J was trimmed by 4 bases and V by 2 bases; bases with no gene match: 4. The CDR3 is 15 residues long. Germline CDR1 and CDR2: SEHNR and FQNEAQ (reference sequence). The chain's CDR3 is CASSLSGTGVTEAFF. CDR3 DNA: TGTGCCAGCAGCTTAAGTGGGACAGGGGTCACTGAAGCTTTCTTT.

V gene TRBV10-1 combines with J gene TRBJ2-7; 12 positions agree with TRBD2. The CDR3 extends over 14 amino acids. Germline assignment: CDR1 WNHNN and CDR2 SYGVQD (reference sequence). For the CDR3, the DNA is TGCGTCAGCGGACTAGCGGGGATGACATACGAGCAGTACGTC. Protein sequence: CVSGLAGMTYEQYV.

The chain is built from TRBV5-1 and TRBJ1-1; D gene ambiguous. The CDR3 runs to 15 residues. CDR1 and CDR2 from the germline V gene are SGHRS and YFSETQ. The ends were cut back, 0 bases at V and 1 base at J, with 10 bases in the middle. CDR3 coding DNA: TGCGCCAGCAGCTTGGATTACATCCGGAACACTGAAGCTTTCTTT. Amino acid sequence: CASSLDYIRNTEAFF.

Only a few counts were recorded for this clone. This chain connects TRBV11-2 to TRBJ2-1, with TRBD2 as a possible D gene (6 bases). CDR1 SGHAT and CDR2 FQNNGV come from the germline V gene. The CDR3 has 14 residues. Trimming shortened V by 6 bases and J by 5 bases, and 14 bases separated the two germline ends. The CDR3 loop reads CASSGTRGNNEQFF. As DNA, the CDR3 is TGTGCCAGCAGTGGGACTCGGGGGAACAATGAGCAGTTCTTC. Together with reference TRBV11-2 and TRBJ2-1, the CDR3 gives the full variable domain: EAGVAQSPRYKIIEKRQSVAFWCNPISGHATLYWYQQILGQGPKLLIQFQNNGVVDDSQLPKDRFSAERLKGVDSTLKIQPAKLEDSAVYLCASSGTRGNNEQFFGPGTRLTVL.

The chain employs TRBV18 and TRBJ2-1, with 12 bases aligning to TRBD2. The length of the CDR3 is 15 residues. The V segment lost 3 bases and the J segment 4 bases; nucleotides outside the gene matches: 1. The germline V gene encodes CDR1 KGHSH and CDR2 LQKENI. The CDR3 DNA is TGTGCCAGCTCACCCACTAGCGGGGGGTACAATGAGCAGTTCTTC. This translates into CASSPTSGGYNEQFF. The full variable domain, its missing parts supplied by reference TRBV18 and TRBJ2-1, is NAGVMQNPRHLVRRRGQEARLRCSPMKGHSHVYWYRQLPEEGLKFMVYLQKENIIDESGMPKERFSAEFPKEGPSILRIQQVVRGDSAAYFCASSPTSGGYNEQFFGPGTRLTVL.

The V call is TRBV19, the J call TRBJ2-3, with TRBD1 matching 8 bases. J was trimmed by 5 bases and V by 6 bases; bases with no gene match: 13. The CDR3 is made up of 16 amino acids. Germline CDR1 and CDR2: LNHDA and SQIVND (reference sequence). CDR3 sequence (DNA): TGTGCCAGTAGGCCCTCCGGGACAGGTCTTGGAGATACGCAGTATTTT. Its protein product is CASRPSGTGLGDTQYF. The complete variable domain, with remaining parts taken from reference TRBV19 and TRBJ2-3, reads DGGITQSPKYLFRKEGQNVTLSCEQNLNHDAMYWYRQDPGQGLRLIYYSQIVNDFQKGDIAEGYSVSREKKESFPLTVTSAQKNPTAFYLCASRPSGTGLGDTQYFGPGTRLTVL.

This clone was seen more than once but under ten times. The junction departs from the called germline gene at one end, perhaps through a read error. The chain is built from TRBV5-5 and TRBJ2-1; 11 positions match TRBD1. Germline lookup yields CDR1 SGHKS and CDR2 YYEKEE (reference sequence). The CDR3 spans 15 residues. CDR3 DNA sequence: TGTGCCAGCAGTTTGGGACAGGGGGCCTACAATGAGCAGTTCTTC. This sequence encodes CASSLGQGAYNEQFF.